A single sample is the source of the 5 T cell receptor beta chains below, sequenced in a study of blood T cell repertoires in COVID-19. The data were produced by immunoSEQ multiplex PCR, yet TCRdb's version contains in-frame clones alone and is incomplete. Of 120,000 to 150,000 clones listed, roughly nine tenths are singletons. The sample was peripheral blood. The receptors derive from a human donor in a cohort sampled during active COVID-19.

This clone came up once. The chain carries TRBV6-1 and TRBJ2-1; 10 bases map to TRBD2. The CDR3 is 16 residues long. The V and J ends lost 3 bases and 3 bases, in that order; junction bases with no gene match: 5. Germline CDR1 is MNHNS and CDR2 is SASEGT. The DNA of the CDR3 is TGTGCCAGCAGTGATATAGCGGGGGGTTACTACAATGAGCAGTTCTTC. Translation: CASSDIAGGYYNEQFF.

This chain connects TRBV7-9 to TRBJ2-2; D gene uncertain. The germline gives CDR1 SEHNR, CDR2 FQNEAQ (reference sequence). CDR3 length: 13 amino acids. V was cut by 3 bases and J by 9 bases, with 11 bases left in between. The CDR3 sequence is CASSFGGLRELFF. The CDR3 DNA sequence: TGTGCCAGCAGCTTTGGCGGTTTGAGGGAGCTGTTTTTT.

J is TRBJ2-3 and V is TRBV4-3; 8 bases align to TRBD2. Germline values: CDR1 LGHNA, CDR2 YSLEER. V shed 0 bases and J 4 bases; nucleotides not matched to a gene: 9. The CDR3 runs to 17 residues. In DNA, the CDR3 is TGCGCCAGCAGCCAAGATCCCGGGGGGGCGGTCGCAGATACGCAGTATTTT. It specifies CASSQDPGGAVADTQYF.

CDR3 coding DNA: TGCGCCAGCAGCCAGCCCGCTGGTAGCGGGGGGACAGATACGCAGTATTTT. Its translation is CASSQPAGSGGTDTQYF. The V gene is TRBV4-3, the J gene TRBJ2-3; 10 bases match TRBD2. The V and J ends lost 3 bases and 3 bases, in that order; junction bases with no gene match: 9. The germline V gene encodes CDR1 LGHNA and CDR2 YSLEER. This CDR3 comprises 17 residues.

The V and J genes are TRBV5-6 and TRBJ2-7, with 9 bases matching TRBD2. This CDR3 spans 14 amino acids. Germline V gives CDR1 SGHDT, CDR2 YYEEEE. Germline trimming cut 4 bases from V and 3 bases from J; bases unmatched to any gene: 5. CDR3 sequence: CASSQGLAFYEQYF. CDR3 DNA sequence: TGTGCCAGCAGCCAGGGACTAGCCTTCTACGAGCAGTACTTC.